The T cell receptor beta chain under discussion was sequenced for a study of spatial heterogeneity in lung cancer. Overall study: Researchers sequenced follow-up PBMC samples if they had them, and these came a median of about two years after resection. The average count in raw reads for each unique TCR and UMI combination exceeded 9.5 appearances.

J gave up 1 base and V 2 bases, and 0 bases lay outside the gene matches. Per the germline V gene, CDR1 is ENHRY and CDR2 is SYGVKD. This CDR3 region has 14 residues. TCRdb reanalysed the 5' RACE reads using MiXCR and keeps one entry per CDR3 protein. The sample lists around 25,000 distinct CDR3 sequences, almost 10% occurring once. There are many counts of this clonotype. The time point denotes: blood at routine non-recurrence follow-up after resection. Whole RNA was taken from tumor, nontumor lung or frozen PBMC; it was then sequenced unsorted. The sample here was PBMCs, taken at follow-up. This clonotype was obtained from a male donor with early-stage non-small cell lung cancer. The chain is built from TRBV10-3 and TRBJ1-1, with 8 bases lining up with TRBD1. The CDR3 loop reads CAISETGGNTEAFF. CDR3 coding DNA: TGTGCCATCAGTGAGACAGGGGGGAACACTGAAGCTTTCTTT.